The 32 T cell receptor beta chains below were found in one sample sequenced in a study of Graves' ophthalmopathy and Graves' hyperthyroidism. Investigators amplified TCR beta CDR3 regions from RNA transcripts. HTBI primers served in a first-round RT-PCR, which a second-round multiplex PCR followed. TCRdb ran MiXCR on the multiplex PCR reads and lists one entry per CDR3 protein. The sample includes 400,000 to 450,000 distinct CDR3 sequences, more than 20% of them seen just once. Sequenced material: peripheral blood. These receptors originate from a woman between 18 and 29 years old with stable Graves' hyperthyroidism.

This clonotype was seen only a few times. The V gene is TRBV6-1, the J gene TRBJ2-7, with 7 nucleotides matching TRBD1. This CDR3 region has 15 residues. Trimming cost V 6 bases and J 3 bases; bases outside gene matches: 11. Germline assignment: CDR1 MNHNS and CDR2 SASEGT. CDR3 sequence: CASSSPRDSLYEQYF. The DNA of the CDR3 is TGTGCCAGCAGCTCTCCTCGGGACAGCCTCTACGAGCAGTACTTC.

This clonotype was seen ten or more times. V is TRBV20-1 and J is TRBJ1-1; a possible D gene is TRBD1 (5 bases). Trimming took 3 bases from V and 3 from J, leaving 8 bases between them. The CDR3 is made up of 12 amino acids. Germline assignment: CDR1 DFQATT and CDR2 SNEGSKA (reference sequence). The CDR3 DNA sequence: TGCAGTGCTAGGGGCAGGGACACTGAAGCTTTCTTT. This gives the protein CSARGRDTEAFF.

This clonotype was picked up many times. The chain joins TRBV27 to TRBJ2-7, with a weak D call TRBD1 (6 bases). The germline V gene has CDR1 MNHEY and CDR2 SMNVEV (reference sequence). V was pared by 5 bases and J by 1 base, with 12 bases between. The CDR3 has 14 amino acids. CDR3 sequence reads: CASSPGQKSYEQYF. The CDR3 DNA follows: TGTGCCAGCAGTCCCGGACAGAAGTCCTACGAGCAGTACTTC.

This clonotype was seen many times. The J gene is TRBJ1-1, the V gene TRBV6-1, with 11 bases fitting TRBD1. This CDR3 has 14 amino acids. The ends lost 6 bases at V and 4 bases at J; junction bases unmatched: 4. Looked up from germline, CDR1 is MNHNS and CDR2 is SASEGT. Here the CDR3 reads CASRRDRGSTEAFF. The CDR3 nucleotides read TGTGCCAGCAGGAGGGACAGGGGGAGCACTGAAGCTTTCTTT.

This clonotype was counted ten times or more. The rearrangement joins TRBV6-1 to TRBJ2-7; weak D call: TRBD2 (5 bases). CDR1 MNHNS and CDR2 SASEGT come from the germline V gene. V was pared by 8 bases and J by 0 bases, with 11 bases between. The CDR3 is made up of 13 amino acids. The CDR3: CASLPAVSYEQYF. Written as DNA, the CDR3 is TGTGCCAGCTTACCAGCGGTCTCCTACGAGCAGTACTTC.

The chain joins TRBV6-1 to TRBJ2-5; no firm D call. CDR1 and CDR2 from the germline V gene are MNHNS and SASEGT. The CDR3 totals 13 residues. The V end lost 1 base, the J end lost 6 bases, and 9 bases lay between the germline ends. The CDR3 DNA sequence: TGTGCCAGCAGTGAAGTGATTCCCCAGACCCAGTACTTC. Protein sequence: CASSEVIPQTQYF.

The V call is TRBV28, the J call TRBJ2-2, with D hard to call. Germline CDR1 is MDHEN and CDR2 is SYDVKM. The V end was cut by 6 bases, the J end by 6 bases, with 8 bases between. The CDR3 spans 12 residues. The CDR3 DNA sequence: TGTGCCAGCAGAAAACAATCCGGGGAGCTGTTTTTT. Protein sequence: CASRKQSGELFF.

This clonotype was recorded many times. The chain recombines TRBV24-1 with TRBJ2-5; a weak D match, TRBD2 (6 bases). Looked up from germline, CDR1 is KGHDR and CDR2 is SFDVKD. The CDR3 extends over 12 amino acids. Trimming left V 9 bases short and J 0 bases short, with 7 bases between. CDR3 bases: TGTGCCACCGGGGGGAACCAAGAGACCCAGTACTTC. Encoded protein: CATGGNQETQYF.

J is TRBJ2-3 and V is TRBV12-3 or TRBV12-4, with 7 bases aligning to TRBD1. CDR3 length equals 15 residues. With 8 bases clipped from V and 0 bases from J, the junction kept 8 bases outside the gene matches. The CDR3 DNA reads TGTGCCAGCTGCCTCGACAGGGTGAGCACAGATACGCAGTATTTT. Translation gives CASCLDRVSTDTQYF.

The gene calls are TRBV13 and TRBJ1-5, with 7 nucleotides matching TRBD1. The trim removed 5 bases at V and 5 bases at J, leaving 12 bases unmatched. The CDR3 extends over 16 amino acids. CDR1 PRHDT and CDR2 FYEKMQ come from the germline V gene (reference sequence). Written as DNA, the CDR3 is TGTGCCAGCAGCCGGAGAGGCAGGGGGAACGATCAGCCCCAGCATTTT. This encodes CASSRRGRGNDQPQHF.

This clonotype came up many times. The chain combines TRBV25-1 with TRBJ2-7; possibly TRBD1 for D (5 bases). Germline V CDR1 and CDR2: MGHDK, SYGVNS. This CDR3 spans 15 amino acids. Trimming took off 1 base at V and 5 bases at J, with 15 bases between the two ends. The CDR3 region has the DNA TGTGCCAGCAGTGAATCCAACGCAGGGCTCGACGAGCAGTACTTC. Protein product: CASSESNAGLDEQYF.

This clonotype occurred many times. This chain uses TRBV4-3 with TRBJ2-7; 8 nucleotides line up with TRBD2. Germline values: CDR1 LGHNA, CDR2 YSLEER. This CDR3 has 15 amino acids. Trimming removed 0 bases from V and 4 bases from J; junction bases left unmatched: 5. The CDR3 bases are TGCGCCAGCAGCCAAGATTGGGCGGGAGGTTACGAGCAGTACTTC. It translates to CASSQDWAGGYEQYF.

This clonotype occurred many times. The rearrangement links TRBV12-3 or TRBV12-4 to TRBJ1-1; no clear D gene. The ends were cut back, 6 bases at V and 4 bases at J, with 18 bases in the middle. There are 15 residues in the CDR3. DNA of the CDR3: TGTGCCAGCAGACCCCGGACCCCGTGGGGCACTGAAGCTTTCTTT. This translates into CASRPRTPWGTEAFF.

The chain employs TRBV28 and TRBJ1-6, with D unresolved. CDR3 length: 13 residues. The germline gives CDR1 MDHEN, CDR2 SYDVKM. The germline V and J ends were trimmed by 5 bases and 5 bases, with 7 bases remaining between them. CDR3 nucleotides: TGTGCCAGCAGTATACGGCATAATTCACCCCTCCACTTT. Translation: CASSIRHNSPLHF.

This clonotype appeared many times. The gene calls are TRBV7-9 and TRBJ1-5; D call uncertain. CDR3 length: 15 residues. V lost 5 bases, J lost 4 bases, and 15 bases lay in between. CDR1 and CDR2 from the germline V gene are SEHNR and FQNEAQ (reference sequence). Written as DNA, the CDR3 is TGTGCCAGCAGCGCGCACGGGAGGGTAAATCAGCCCCAGCATTTT. Its protein product is CASSAHGRVNQPQHF.

This clonotype has only a few counts. The chain joins TRBV6-2 or TRBV6-3 to TRBJ1-5; the D is unclear. CDR3 length: 12 residues. Looked up from germline, CDR1 is MNHEY and CDR2 is SVGEGT. V shed 7 bases and J shed 6 bases, with 10 bases lying between them. CDR3 amino acids: CASTTKGQPQHF. CDR3 nucleotides: TGTGCCAGCACTACCAAGGGTCAGCCCCAGCATTTT.

The chain carries TRBV6-1 and TRBJ1-2; 10 nucleotides align to TRBD1. The ends lost 6 bases at V and 7 bases at J; junction bases unmatched: 5. The length of the CDR3 is 13 residues. CDR1 MNHNS and CDR2 SASEGT come from the germline V gene. CDR3 sequence: CASRGTGVGGYTF. The CDR3 bases are TGTGCCAGCAGAGGGACAGGGGTCGGTGGCTACACCTTC.

Many counts were recorded for this clonotype. CDR3: CSVDRLANYGYTF. DNA for the CDR3: TGCAGCGTTGACAGATTAGCTAACTATGGCTACACCTTC. This chain links TRBV29-1 with TRBJ1-2; D unresolved. CDR1 SQVTM and CDR2 ANQGSEA come from the germline V gene. The ends were cut back, 3 bases at V and 0 bases at J, with 8 bases in the middle. The CDR3 has 13 amino acids.

This clonotype has only a few counts. The J gene is TRBJ1-5, the V gene TRBV20-1, with a tentative D call TRBD1 (5 bases). The V gene lost 0 bases and the J gene lost 9 bases, with 15 bases spanning the gap. The V gene's germline CDR1 is DFQATT and CDR2 SNEGSKA (reference sequence). The CDR3 spans 14 residues. The CDR3 bases are TGCAGTGCTAGAGAAGGACAACCAGCCCGGCCCCAGCATTTT. Translated, it gives CSAREGQPARPQHF.

This clonotype was counted at least ten times. The chain joins TRBV29-1 to TRBJ1-2; a possible D gene is TRBD1 (5 bases). The length of the CDR3 is 12 residues. Germline values: CDR1 SQVTM, CDR2 ANQGSEA. V lost 2 bases and J lost 8, with 12 bases in between. The CDR3 nucleotides are TGCAGCGTTGAAAAAGCCGGGGGGGGCTACACCTTC. Its protein is CSVEKAGGGYTF.

V is TRBV12-3 or TRBV12-4 and J is TRBJ1-1, with 9 nucleotides matching TRBD1. The CDR3 consists of 12 residues. V was pared by 10 bases and J by 7 bases, with 7 bases of the junction left unmatched. DNA for the CDR3: TGTGCCACCCGGGACAGGGCGAATGAAGCTTTCTTT. Its translation is CATRDRANEAFF.

This clonotype was recorded many times. This chain links TRBV27 with TRBJ2-5; 9 nucleotides match TRBD2. The CDR3 length is 16 residues. Trimming took 3 bases from V and 8 from J; bases not matched to a gene: 13. In germline, CDR1 is MNHEY, CDR2 SMNVEV (reference sequence). CDR3 amino acids: CASSLTREGLRDTQYF. DNA of the CDR3: TGTGCCAGCAGTTTGACGCGGGAGGGCTTAAGAGATACCCAGTACTTC.

The table lists this clonotype with many counts. The rearrangement links TRBV5-1 to TRBJ2-7; 9 nucleotides agree with TRBD2. CDR1 and CDR2 (germline): SGHRS, YFSETQ. The CDR3 is 14 residues long. The V and J ends lost 3 bases and 0 bases, in that order; junction bases with no gene match: 1. The CDR3 reads CASSSSGASYEQYF. The CDR3 coding sequence is TGCGCCAGCAGCTCTAGCGGGGCCTCCTACGAGCAGTACTTC.

The chain uses TRBV7-9 and TRBJ1-2; 7 bases fit TRBD1. J gave up 8 bases and V 5 bases, and 8 bases lay outside the gene matches. The CDR3 runs to 13 residues. The germline V gene has CDR1 SEHNR and CDR2 FQNEAQ (reference sequence). CDR3 coding DNA: TGTGCCAGCAGCACGACAGGGCCTGGGGGCTACACCTTC. Its translation: CASSTTGPGGYTF.

This chain joins TRBV12-3 or TRBV12-4 and TRBJ1-6, with 8 bases that match TRBD1. The trim removed 6 bases at V and 6 bases at J, leaving 7 bases unmatched. CDR3 length: 15 amino acids. CDR3 loop: CASRLAGGGNSPLHF. The CDR3 region has the DNA TGTGCCAGCAGACTCGCAGGGGGCGGTAATTCACCCCTCCACTTT.

The table lists this clonotype with many counts. The J gene is TRBJ2-2, the V gene TRBV6-1; tentative D call: TRBD1 (5 bases). CDR1 is MNHNS and CDR2 is SASEGT in the germline V gene. The CDR3 length is 14 residues. The V end was cut by 1 base, the J end by 7 bases, with 10 bases between. The CDR3 region has the DNA TGTGCCAGCAGTGAAGGCAGGGCGTACGGGGAGCTGTTTTTT. Translated, it gives CASSEGRAYGELFF.

To note about this clonotype: A much larger clone lies a single base off, so this may be a read error. This chain connects TRBV20-1 to TRBJ1-5; a weak D match, TRBD1 (6 bases). Germline V CDR1 and CDR2: DFQATT, SNEGSKA (reference sequence). This CDR3 region has 15 residues. CDR3 in amino acids: CSARGQLISSQPQHF. The CDR3, as DNA: TGCAGTGCTAGGGGACAATTAATTAGCAGTCAGCCCCAGCATTTT.

This clonotype appeared many times. This chain joins TRBV19 and TRBJ1-1; 8 bases agree with TRBD1. Germline V lookup: CDR1 LNHDA, CDR2 SQIVND (reference sequence). This CDR3 has 16 residues. The junction had 9 bases not matched to a gene; V was cut back by 5 bases and J by 1 base. The CDR3 nucleotides read TGTGCCAGTAGTTTTACATTCGGACAGGGGAACACTGAAGCTTTCTTT. Its translation: CASSFTFGQGNTEAFF.

The chain carries TRBV27 and TRBJ2-7; D may be TRBD2 (5 bases). The V gene's germline CDR1 is MNHEY and CDR2 SMNVEV (reference sequence). The CDR3 is made up of 16 amino acids. Trimming removed 0 bases at V and 0 bases at J, with 12 bases between. The CDR3 coding sequence is TGTGCCAGCAGTTTATCCCCCTCGGGAAGCTCCTACGAGCAGTACTTC. Protein: CASSLSPSGSSYEQYF.

This clonotype came up many times. The chain carries TRBV19 and TRBJ1-2; 7 bases are a match to TRBD1. In germline, CDR1 is LNHDA, CDR2 SQIVND (reference sequence). Trimming removed 4 bases from V and 3 bases from J; junction bases left unmatched: 11. The CDR3 loop spans 16 amino acids. The CDR3 DNA follows: TGTGCCAGTAGTAGACGAGACCGGGACAGCGACTATGGCTACACCTTC. This codes for CASSRRDRDSDYGYTF.

In this sample, this clonotype turned up many times. The chain is built from TRBV25-1 and TRBJ2-7, with 15 bases aligning to TRBD2. J lost 4 bases, V lost 3 bases, and 13 bases had no gene match. Germline values: CDR1 MGHDK, CDR2 SYGVNS. CDR3 length equals 19 residues. The CDR3 sequence is CASSDIGGLAGGDVYEQYF. CDR3 DNA: TGTGCCAGCAGTGACATTGGGGGACTAGCGGGAGGAGACGTGTACGAGCAGTACTTC.

V usage is TRBV28 and J usage is TRBJ2-7; 9 nucleotides match TRBD1. V was pared by 6 bases and J by 6 bases, with 12 bases of the junction left unmatched. This CDR3 has 15 amino acids. CDR1 and CDR2 (germline): MDHEN, SYDVKM. The CDR3 is CASSRHRGRRGEQYF. The CDR3, as DNA: TGTGCCAGCAGCCGACACAGGGGGCGTAGGGGCGAGCAGTACTTC. The full variable domain, completed using reference TRBV28 and TRBJ2-7, is DVKVTQSSRYLVKRTGEKVFLECVQDMDHENMFWYRQDPGLGLRLIYFSYDVKMKEKGDIPEGYSVSREKKERFSLILESASTNQTSMYLCASSRHRGRRGEQYFGPGTRLTVT.